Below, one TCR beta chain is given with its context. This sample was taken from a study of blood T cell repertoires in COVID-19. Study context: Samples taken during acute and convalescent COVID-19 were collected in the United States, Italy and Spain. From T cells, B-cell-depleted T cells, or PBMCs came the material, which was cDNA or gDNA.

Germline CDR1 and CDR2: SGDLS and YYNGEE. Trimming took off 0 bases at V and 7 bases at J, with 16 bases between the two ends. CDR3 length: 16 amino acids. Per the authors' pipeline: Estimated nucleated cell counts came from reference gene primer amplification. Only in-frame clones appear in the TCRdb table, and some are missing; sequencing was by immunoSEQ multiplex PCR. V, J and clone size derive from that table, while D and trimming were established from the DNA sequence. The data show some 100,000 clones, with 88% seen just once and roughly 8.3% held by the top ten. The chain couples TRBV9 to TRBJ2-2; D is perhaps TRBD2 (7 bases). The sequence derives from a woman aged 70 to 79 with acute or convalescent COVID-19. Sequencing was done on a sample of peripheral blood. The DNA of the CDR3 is TGTGCCAGCAGCGTAGCTGCGGGGGCCGTGGGCGGGGAGCTGTTTTTT. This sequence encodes CASSVAAGAVGGELFF.